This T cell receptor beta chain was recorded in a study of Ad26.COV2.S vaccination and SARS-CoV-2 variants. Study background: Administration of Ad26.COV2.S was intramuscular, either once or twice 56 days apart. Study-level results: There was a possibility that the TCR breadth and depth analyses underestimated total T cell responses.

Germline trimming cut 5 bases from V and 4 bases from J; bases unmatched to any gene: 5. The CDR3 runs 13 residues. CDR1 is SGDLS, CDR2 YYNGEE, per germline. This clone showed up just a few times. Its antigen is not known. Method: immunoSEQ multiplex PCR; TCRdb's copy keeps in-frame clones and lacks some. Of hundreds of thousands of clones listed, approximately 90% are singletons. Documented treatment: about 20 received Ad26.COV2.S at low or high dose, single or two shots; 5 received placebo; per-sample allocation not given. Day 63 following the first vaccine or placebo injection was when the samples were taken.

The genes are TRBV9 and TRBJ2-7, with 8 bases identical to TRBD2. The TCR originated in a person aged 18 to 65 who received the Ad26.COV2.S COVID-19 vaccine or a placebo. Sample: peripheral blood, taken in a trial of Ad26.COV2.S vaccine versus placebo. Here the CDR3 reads CASSPKRGYEQYF. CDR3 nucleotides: TGTGCCAGCAGTCCAAAGCGGGGGTACGAGCAGTACTTC. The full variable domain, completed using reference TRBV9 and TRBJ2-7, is DSGVTQTPKHLITATGQRVTLRCSPRSGDLSVYWYQQSLDQGLQFLIQYYNGEERAKGNILERFSAQQFPDLHSELNLSSLELGDSALYFCASSPKRGYEQYFGPGTRLTVT.